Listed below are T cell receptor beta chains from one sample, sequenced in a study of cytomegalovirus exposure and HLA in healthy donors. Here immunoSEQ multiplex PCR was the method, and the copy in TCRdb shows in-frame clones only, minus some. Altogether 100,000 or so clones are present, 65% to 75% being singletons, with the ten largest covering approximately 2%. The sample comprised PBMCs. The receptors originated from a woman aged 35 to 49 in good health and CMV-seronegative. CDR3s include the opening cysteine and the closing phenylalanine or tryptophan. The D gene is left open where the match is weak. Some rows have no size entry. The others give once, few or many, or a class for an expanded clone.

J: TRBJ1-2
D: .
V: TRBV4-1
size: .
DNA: TGCGCCAGCAGCCAAGATGCCAGGGAGGACTATGGCTACACCTTC
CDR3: CASSQDAREDYGYTF

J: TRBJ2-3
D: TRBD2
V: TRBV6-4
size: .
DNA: TGTGCCAGCAGATCCGATCGGCTAGCGGGAGGGCCTATCACAGATACGCAGTATTTT
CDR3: CASRSDRLAGGPITDTQYF

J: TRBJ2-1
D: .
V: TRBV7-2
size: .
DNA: TGTGCCAGCAGCCCCCGGGGGGCCGGCTATGAGCAGTTCTTC
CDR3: CASSPRGAGYEQFF

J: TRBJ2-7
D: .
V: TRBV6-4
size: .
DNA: TGTGCCAGCAGCCGCACCCAGGGTATCGGCGAGCAGTACTTC
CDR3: CASSRTQGIGEQYF

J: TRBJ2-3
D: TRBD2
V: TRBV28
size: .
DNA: TGTGCCAGCAGTTTGGGACTAGCGGGAGGAACAGATACGCAGTATTTT
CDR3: CASSLGLAGGTDTQYF

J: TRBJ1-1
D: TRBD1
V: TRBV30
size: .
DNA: TGTGCCTGGAGCCAACTGACAGGGGGTAATTTGAACACTGAAGCTTTCTTT
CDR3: CAWSQLTGGNLNTEAFF

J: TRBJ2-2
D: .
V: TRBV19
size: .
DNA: TGTGCCAGTAGCAGTGGCCCGGGTAACACCGGGGAGCTGTTTTTT
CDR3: CASSSGPGNTGELFF

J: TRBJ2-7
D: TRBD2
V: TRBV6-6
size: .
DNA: TGTGCCAGCAGCCCGGGACTAGGGTTGGGCGAGCAGTACTTC
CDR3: CASSPGLGLGEQYF

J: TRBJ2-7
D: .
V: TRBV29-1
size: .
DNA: TGCAGCGTCAACGAACAGGGCTCCGGGGTGAGGGAGCAGTACTTC
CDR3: CSVNEQGSGVREQYF

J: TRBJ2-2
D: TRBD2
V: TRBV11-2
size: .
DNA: TGTGCCAGCAGGCGACTAGCGGGAGGGCGGCGAACCGGGGAGCTGTTTTTT
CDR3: CASRRLAGGRRTGELFF

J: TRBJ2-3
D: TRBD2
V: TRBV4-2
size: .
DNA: TGTGCCAGCAGGCAGGGGACTAGCCTCGACTCTAGCACAGATACGCAGTATTTT
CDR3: CASRQGTSLDSSTDTQYF

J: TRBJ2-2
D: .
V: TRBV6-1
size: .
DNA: TGTGCCAGCAGGAAACTGACCGGGGCCGGGGAGCTGTTTTTT
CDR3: CASRKLTGAGELFF

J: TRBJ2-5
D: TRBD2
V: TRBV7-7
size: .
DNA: TGTGCTAGCAGCGCACAACTAGCGGGAGGAACAGAGACCCAGTACTTC
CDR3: CASSAQLAGGTETQYF

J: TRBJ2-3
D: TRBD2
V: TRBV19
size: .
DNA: TGTGCCAGTAGTAGCCTAGCGGGAGTTTTGGATACGCAGTATTTT
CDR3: CASSSLAGVLDTQYF

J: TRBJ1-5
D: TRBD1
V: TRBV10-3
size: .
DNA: TGTGCCATCAGCCCTGACAGGGCTCAGCCCCAGCATTTT
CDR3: CAISPDRAQPQHF

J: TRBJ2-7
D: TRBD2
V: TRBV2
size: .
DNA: TGTGCCACCACGGGACTAGCGGGAGGTGGCGAGCAGTACTTC
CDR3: CATTGLAGGGEQYF

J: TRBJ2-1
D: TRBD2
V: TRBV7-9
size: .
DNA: TGTTCCAGCAGCCAAAGCCGACTAGCGGGAGTCAATGAGCAGTTCTTC
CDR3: CSSSQSRLAGVNEQFF

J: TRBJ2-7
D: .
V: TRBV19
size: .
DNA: TGTGCCAGTAGTATAGCGGCGGGGTCACCCTACGAGCAGTACTTC
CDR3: CASSIAAGSPYEQYF

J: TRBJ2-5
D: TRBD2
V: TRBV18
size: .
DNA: TGTGCCAGCTCACCGGGACTAGCGGGGTTAGAGACCCAGTACTTC
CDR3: CASSPGLAGLETQYF

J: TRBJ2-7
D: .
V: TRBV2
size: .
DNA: TGTGCCAGCTCCAGGGTCGAGTCACACTACGAGCAGTACTTC
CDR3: CASSRVESHYEQYF

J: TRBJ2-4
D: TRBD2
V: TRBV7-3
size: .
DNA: TGTGCCAGCAGCTCTAGCGGGAACGGCATTCAGTACTTC
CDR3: CASSSSGNGIQYF

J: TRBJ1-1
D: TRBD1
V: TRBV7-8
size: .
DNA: TGTGCCAGCAGCCCGAGGACAGGGTCGAACACTGAAGCTTTCTTT
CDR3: CASSPRTGSNTEAFF

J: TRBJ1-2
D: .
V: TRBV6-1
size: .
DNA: TGTGCCAGCAGTGAAGGGGCAGCCCACGATAACTATGGCTACACCTTC
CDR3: CASSEGAAHDNYGYTF

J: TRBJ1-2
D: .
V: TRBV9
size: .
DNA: TGTGCCAGCAGCGTAGGGGGCACCGGGGGCTACACCTTC
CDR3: CASSVGGTGGYTF

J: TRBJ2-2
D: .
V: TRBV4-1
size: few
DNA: TGCGCCAGCAGCCACTTATTACACCGAGACAGGAACACCGGGGAGCTGTTTTTT
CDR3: CASSHLLHRDRNTGELFF

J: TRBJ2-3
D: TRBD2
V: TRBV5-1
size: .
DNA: TGCGCCAGCAGCTATAAGGGACTAGAGACAGATACGCAGTATTTT
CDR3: CASSYKGLETDTQYF

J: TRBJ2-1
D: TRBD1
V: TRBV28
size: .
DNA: TGTGCCAGCAGCAATACAGGGGAAGCCTACAATGAGCAGTTCTTC
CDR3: CASSNTGEAYNEQFF

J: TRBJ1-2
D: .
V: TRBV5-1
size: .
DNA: TGCGCCAGCAGCTTGGCCGCAGGCCAAGACTATGGCTACACCTTC
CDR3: CASSLAAGQDYGYTF

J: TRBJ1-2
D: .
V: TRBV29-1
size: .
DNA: TGCAGCGTTCCGACAGGTGCCTCTAACTATGGCTACACCTTC
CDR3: CSVPTGASNYGYTF

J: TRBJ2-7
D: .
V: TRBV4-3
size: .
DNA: TGCGCCAGCAGCCAATACCAGGGACTTTCCTACGAGCAGTACTTC
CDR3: CASSQYQGLSYEQYF

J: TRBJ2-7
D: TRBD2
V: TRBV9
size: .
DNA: TGTGCCAGCAGCGTGGGGGGGTTCTCCTACGAGCAGTACTTC
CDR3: CASSVGGFSYEQYF

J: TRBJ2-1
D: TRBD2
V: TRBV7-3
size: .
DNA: TGTGCCAGCAGCCCCGGGACTAGCGGGAGTTATGAGCAGTTCTTC
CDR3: CASSPGTSGSYEQFF

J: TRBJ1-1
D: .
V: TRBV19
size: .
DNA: TGTGCCAGTAGTATTCGAGGAGACGGCACTGAAGCTTTCTTT
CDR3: CASSIRGDGTEAFF

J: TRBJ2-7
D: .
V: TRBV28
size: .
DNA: TGTGCCAGCAGGGGGGGCTACGAGCAGTACTTC
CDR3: CASRGGYEQYF

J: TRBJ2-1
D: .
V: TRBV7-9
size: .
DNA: TGTTCCAGCAGCTTAGCGGGGCGACAGGGCTATGAGCAGTTCTTC
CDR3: CSSSLAGRQGYEQFF

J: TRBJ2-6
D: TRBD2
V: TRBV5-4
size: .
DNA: TGTGCCAGCAGCTTGGAGGGAGGGGCTGGGGCCAACGTCCTGACTTTC
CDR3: CASSLEGGAGANVLTF

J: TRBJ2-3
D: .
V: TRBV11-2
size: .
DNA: TGTGCCAGCAGCTTAGTTTCAGGGAGCACAGATACGCAGTATTTT
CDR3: CASSLVSGSTDTQYF

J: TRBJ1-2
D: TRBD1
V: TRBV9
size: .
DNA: TGTGCCAGCAGCGTAGCCGGGACAGGGGAAGTAGGCTACACCTTC
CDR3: CASSVAGTGEVGYTF

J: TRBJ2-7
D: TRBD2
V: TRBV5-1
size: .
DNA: TGCGCCAGCGGCACGGGGACTACGCCCTACGAGCAGTACTTC
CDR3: CASGTGTTPYEQYF

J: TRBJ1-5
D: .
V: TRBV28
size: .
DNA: TGTGCCAGCAGGGAGACAGGAGCCAATCAGCCCCAGCATTTT
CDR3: CASRETGANQPQHF

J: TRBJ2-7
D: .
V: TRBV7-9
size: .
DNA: TGTGCCAGCAGCAAGGAGGTACGCACCTACGAGCAGTACTTC
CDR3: CASSKEVRTYEQYF

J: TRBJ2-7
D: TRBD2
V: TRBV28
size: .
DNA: TGTGCCAGCAGGTGGACTAGCGGGAGAGCCTACGAGCAGTACTTC
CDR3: CASRWTSGRAYEQYF

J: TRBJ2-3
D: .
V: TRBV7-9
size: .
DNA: TGTGCCAGCAGCCGACTACTAGCTAGCACAGATACGCAGTATTTT
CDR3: CASSRLLASTDTQYF

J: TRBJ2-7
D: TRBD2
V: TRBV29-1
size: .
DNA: TGCAGCGCCGGTAGCGGGTCCTCCTACGAGCAGTACTTC
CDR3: CSAGSGSSYEQYF

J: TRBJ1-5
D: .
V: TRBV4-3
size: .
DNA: TGCGCCAGCAGCCAAGATCAGAGGGCCAATCAGCCCCAGCATTTT
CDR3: CASSQDQRANQPQHF

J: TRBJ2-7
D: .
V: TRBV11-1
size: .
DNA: TGTGCCAGCAGCTTAGCCAGGCCTAACGAGCAGTACTTC
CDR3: CASSLARPNEQYF

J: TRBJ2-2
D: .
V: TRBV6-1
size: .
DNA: TGTGCCAGCAGTCTCGACAGCGCGAACACCGGGGAGCTGTTTTTT
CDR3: CASSLDSANTGELFF

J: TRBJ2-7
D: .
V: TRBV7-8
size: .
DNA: TGTGCCAGCAGCTTGGGGACTGCCTCCTACGAGCAGTACTTC
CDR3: CASSLGTASYEQYF